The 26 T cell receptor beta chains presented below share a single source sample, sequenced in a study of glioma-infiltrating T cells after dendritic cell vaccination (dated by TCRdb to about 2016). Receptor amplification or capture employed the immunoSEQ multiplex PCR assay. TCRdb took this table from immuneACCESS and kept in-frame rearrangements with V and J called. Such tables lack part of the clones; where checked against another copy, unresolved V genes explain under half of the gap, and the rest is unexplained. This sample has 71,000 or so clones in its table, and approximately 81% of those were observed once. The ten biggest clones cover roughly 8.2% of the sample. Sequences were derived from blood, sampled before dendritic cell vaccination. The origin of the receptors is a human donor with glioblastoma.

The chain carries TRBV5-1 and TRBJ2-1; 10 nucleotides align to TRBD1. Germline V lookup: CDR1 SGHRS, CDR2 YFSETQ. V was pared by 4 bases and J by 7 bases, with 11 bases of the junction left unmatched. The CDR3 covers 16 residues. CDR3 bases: TGCGCCAGCAGCCTGGGAGTCGGGACAGGGGTGAATGAGCAGTTCTTC. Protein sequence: CASSLGVGTGVNEQFF.

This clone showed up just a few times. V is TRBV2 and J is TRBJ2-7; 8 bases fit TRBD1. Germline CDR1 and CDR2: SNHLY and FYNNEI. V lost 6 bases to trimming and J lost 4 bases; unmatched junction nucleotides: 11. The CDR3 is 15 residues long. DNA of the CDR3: TGTGCCAGCAGGACAAACGTAGGACAGGGTTACGAGCAGTACTTC. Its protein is CASRTNVGQGYEQYF.

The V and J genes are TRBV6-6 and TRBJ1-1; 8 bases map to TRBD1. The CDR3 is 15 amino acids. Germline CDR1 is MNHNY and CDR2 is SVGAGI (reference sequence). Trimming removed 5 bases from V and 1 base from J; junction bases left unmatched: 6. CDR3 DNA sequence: TGTGCCAGCAGTGACAGGACAGGGAAGAACACTGAAGCTTTCTTT. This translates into CASSDRTGKNTEAFF.

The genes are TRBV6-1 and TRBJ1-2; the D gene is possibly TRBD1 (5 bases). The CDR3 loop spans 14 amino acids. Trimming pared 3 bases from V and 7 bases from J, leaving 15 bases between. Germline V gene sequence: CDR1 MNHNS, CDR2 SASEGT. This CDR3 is CASSEGQHVGGYTF. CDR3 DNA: TGTGCCAGCAGTGAGGGGCAACACGTGGGTGGCTACACCTTC.

The CDR3 DNA reads as TGTGCCAGCAGTTCACCCGGGGGAAACACCATATATTTT. Translation gives CASSSPGGNTIYF. This chain links TRBV6-5 with TRBJ1-3; D is undetermined. Trimming cost V 4 bases and J 4 bases, with 8 bases left between them. CDR1 MNHEY and CDR2 SVGAGI come from the germline V gene. The CDR3 runs to 13 residues.

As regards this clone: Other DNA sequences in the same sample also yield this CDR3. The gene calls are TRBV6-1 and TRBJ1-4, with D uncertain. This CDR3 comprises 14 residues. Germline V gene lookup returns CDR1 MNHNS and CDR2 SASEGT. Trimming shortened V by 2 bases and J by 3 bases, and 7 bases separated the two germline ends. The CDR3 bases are TGTGCCAGCAGTGAACGGAGGGCTAATGAAAAACTGTTTTTT. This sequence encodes CASSERRANEKLFF.

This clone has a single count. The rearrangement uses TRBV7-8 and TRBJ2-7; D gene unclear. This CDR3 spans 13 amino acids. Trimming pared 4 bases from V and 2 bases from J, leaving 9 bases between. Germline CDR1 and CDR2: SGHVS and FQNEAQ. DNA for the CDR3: TGTGCCAGCAGCTGGGCCGCGACCTACGAGCAGTACTTC. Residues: CASSWAATYEQYF.

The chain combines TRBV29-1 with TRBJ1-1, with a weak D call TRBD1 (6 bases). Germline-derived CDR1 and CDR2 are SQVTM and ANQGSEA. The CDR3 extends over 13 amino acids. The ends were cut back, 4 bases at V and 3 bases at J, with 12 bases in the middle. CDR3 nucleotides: TGCAGCGTTGGGACAGCTCAGGACACTGAAGCTTTCTTT. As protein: CSVGTAQDTEAFF.

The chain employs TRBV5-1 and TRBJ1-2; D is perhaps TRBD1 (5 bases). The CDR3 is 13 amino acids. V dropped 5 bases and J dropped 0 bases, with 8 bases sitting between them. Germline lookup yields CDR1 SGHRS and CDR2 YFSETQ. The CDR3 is CASSLQANYGYTF. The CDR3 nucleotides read TGCGCCAGCAGTTTACAGGCTAACTATGGCTACACCTTC.

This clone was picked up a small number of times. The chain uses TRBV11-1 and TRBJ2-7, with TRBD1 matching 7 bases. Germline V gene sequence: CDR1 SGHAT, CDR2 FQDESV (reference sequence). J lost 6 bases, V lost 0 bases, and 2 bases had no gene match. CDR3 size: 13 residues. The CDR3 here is CASSLAGGVEQYF. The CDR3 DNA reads TGTGCCAGCAGCTTAGCAGGGGGCGTCGAGCAGTACTTC.

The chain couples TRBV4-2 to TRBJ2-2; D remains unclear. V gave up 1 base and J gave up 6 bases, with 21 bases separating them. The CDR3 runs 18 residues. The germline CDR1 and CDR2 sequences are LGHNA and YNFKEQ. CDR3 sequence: CASSQVSASRVIAGELFF. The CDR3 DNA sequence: TGTGCCAGCAGCCAAGTATCGGCGTCCCGGGTAATTGCCGGGGAGCTGTTTTTT.

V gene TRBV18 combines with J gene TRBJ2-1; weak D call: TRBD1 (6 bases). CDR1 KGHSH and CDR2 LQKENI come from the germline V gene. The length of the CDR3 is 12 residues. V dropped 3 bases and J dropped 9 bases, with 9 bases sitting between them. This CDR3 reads CASSPRGGEQFF. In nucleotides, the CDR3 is TGTGCCAGCTCACCCAGGGGTGGTGAGCAGTTCTTC.

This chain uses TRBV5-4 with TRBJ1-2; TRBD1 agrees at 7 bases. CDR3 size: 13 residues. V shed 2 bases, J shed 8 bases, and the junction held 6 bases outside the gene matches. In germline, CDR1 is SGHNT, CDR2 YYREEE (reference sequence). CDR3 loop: CASSLDRVLGYTF. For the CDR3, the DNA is TGTGCCAGCAGCTTAGACAGGGTATTAGGCTACACCTTC.

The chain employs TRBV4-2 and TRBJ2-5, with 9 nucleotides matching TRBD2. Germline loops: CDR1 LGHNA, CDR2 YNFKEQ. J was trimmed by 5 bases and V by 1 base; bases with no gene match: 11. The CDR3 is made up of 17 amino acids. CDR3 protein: CASSQAGLAGLGETQYF. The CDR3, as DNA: TGTGCCAGCAGCCAAGCGGGGCTAGCGGGGTTGGGGGAGACCCAGTACTTC.

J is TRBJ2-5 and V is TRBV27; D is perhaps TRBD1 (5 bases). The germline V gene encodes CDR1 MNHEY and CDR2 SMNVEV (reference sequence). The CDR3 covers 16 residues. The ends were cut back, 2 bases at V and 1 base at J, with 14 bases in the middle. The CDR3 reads CASSLVGKGAQETQYF. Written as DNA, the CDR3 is TGTGCCAGCAGTTTAGTAGGGAAAGGGGCCCAAGAGACCCAGTACTTC.

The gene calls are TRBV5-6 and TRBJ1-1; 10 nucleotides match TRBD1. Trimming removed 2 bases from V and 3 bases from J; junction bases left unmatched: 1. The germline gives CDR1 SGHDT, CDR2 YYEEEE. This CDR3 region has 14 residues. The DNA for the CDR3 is TGTGCCAGCAGCTTCGGACAGGGGGACACTGAAGCTTTCTTT. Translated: CASSFGQGDTEAFF.

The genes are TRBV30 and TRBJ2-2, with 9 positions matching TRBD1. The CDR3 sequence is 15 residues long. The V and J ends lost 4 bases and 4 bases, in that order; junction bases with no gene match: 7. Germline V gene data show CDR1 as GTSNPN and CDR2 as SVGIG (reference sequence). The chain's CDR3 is CAWNRDRAVTGELFF. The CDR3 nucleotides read TGTGCCTGGAACCGGGACAGGGCGGTCACCGGGGAGCTGTTTTTT. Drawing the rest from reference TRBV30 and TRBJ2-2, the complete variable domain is SQTIHQWPATLVQPVGSPLSLECTVEGTSNPNLYWYRQAAGRGLQLLFYSVGIGQISSEVPQNLSASRPQDRQFILSSKKLLLSDSGFYLCAWNRDRAVTGELFFGEGSRLTVL.

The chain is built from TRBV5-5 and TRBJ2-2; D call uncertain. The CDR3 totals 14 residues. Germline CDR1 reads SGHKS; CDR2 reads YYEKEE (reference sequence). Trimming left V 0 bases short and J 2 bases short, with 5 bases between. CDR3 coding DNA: TGTGCCAGCAGCTTGGACAGTAACACCGGGGAGCTGTTTTTT. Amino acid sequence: CASSLDSNTGELFF. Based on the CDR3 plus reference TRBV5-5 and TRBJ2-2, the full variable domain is DAGVTQSPTHLIKTRGQQVTLRCSPISGHKSVSWYQQVLGQGPQFIFQYYEKEERGRGNFPDRFSARQFPNYSSELNVNALLLGDSALYLCASSLDSNTGELFFGEGSRLTVL.

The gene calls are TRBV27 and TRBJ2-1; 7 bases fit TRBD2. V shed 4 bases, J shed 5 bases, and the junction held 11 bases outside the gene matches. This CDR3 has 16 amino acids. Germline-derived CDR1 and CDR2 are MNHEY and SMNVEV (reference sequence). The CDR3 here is CASSSHYGGRDNEQFF. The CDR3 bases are TGTGCCAGCAGTTCCCACTACGGGGGGAGGGACAATGAGCAGTTCTTC.

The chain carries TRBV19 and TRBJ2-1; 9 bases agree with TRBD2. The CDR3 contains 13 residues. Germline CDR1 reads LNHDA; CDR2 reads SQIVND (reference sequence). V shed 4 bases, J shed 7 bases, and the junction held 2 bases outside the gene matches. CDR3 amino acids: CASSTTSGNEQFF. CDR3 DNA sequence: TGTGCCAGTAGTACTACTAGCGGGAATGAGCAGTTCTTC.

CDR3 bases: TGTGCCAGCAGCCCTCAGGGTACGGATGAAGCTTTCTTT. Translated, it gives CASSPQGTDEAFF. The gene calls are TRBV7-9 and TRBJ1-1, with TRBD1 as a possible D gene (5 bases). The ends were cut back, 5 bases at V and 7 bases at J, with 14 bases in the middle. Germline V lookup: CDR1 SEHNR, CDR2 FQNEAQ (reference sequence). The CDR3 loop spans 13 amino acids.

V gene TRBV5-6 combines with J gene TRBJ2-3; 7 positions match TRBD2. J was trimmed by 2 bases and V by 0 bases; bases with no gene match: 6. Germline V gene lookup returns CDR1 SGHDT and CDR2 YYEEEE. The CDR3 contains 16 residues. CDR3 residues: CASSLGRGSSTDTQYF. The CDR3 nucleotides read TGTGCCAGCAGCTTGGGGCGGGGGAGTTCCACAGATACGCAGTATTTT. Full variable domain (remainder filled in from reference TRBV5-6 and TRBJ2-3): DAGVTQSPTHLIKTRGQQVTLRCSPKSGHDTVSWYQQALGQGPQFIFQYYEEEERQRGNFPDRFSGHQFPNYSSELNVNALLLGDSALYLCASSLGRGSSTDTQYFGPGTRLTVL.

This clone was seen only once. CDR3 DNA: TGTGCCAGTAGCCTCGGGGGGCTCAGGCAGCCCCAGCATTTT. Protein: CASSLGGLRQPQHF. The chain uses TRBV19 and TRBJ1-5; perhaps TRBD1 as D (6 bases). The CDR3 contains 14 residues. The germline gives CDR1 LNHDA, CDR2 SQIVND (reference sequence). V was pared by 6 bases and J by 7 bases, with 16 bases between.

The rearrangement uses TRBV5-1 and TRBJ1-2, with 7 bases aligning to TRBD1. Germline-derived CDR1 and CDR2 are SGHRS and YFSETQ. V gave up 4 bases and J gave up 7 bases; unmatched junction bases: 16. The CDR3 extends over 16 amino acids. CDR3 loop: CASSEMTGYRASGYTF. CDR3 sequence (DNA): TGCGCCAGCAGCGAAATGACAGGGTACCGCGCTTCTGGCTACACCTTC. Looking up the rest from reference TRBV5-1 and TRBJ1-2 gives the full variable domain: KAGVTQTPRYLIKTRGQQVTLSCSPISGHRSVSWYQQTPGQGLQFLFEYFSETQRNKGNFPGRFSGRQFSNSRSEMNVSTLELGDSALYLCASSEMTGYRASGYTFGSGTRLTVV.

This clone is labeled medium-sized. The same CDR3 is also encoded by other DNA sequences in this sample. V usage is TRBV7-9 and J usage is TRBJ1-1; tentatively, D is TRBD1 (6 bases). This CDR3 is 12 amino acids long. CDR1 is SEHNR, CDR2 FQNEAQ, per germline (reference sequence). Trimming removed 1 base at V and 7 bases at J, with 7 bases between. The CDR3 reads CASSLDRDEAFF. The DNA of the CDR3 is TGTGCCAGCAGCTTAGACAGGGATGAAGCTTTCTTT.

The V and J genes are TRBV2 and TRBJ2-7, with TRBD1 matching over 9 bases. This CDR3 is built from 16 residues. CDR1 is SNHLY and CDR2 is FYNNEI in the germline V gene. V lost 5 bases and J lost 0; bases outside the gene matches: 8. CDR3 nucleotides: TGTGCCAGCAGTCCCCCGGGACAGGGCCCCTCCTACGAGCAGTACTTC. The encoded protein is CASSPPGQGPSYEQYF.